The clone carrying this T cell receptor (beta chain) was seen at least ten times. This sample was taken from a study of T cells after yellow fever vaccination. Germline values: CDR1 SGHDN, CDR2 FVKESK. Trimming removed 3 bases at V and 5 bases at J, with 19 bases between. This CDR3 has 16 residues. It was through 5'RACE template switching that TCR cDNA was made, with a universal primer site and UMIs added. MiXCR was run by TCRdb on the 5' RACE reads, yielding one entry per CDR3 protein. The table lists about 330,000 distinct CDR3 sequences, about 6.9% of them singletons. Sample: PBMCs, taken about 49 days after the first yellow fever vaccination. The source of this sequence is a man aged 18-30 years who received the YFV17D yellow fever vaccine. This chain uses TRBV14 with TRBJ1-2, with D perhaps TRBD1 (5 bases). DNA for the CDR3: TGTGCCAGCAGCCATACTCTCGGGGGATCCAGTTATGGCTACACCTTC. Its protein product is CASSHTLGGSSYGYTF.